This TCR beta chain came from a study of shared clonotypes between healthy human individuals. Regarding the study as a whole: With few donors, the genetic and exposure-history diversity represented was limited. Generation probability values for non-shared clonotypes were lower than those for clonotypes shared by all four donors. Memory subsets generally showed lower estimated richness than naive subsets.

Only one count was recorded for this clone. The antigen remains undetermined. The table came from immunoSEQ multiplex PCR; TCRdb's copy has only in-frame clones and leaves some out. The sample consists of about 800,000 clones, just over 95% of them appearing once. Selected positively for CCR7 and CD45RO-negative, naive CD8 cells excluded terminally differentiated effector memory CD45RA+ cells. The V gene's germline CDR1 is SNHLY and CDR2 FYNNEI. V lost 5 bases, J lost 1 base, and 5 bases stayed unmatched. The CDR3 length is 17 residues. This chain joins TRBV2 and TRBJ2-2, with TRBD1 identical over 12 bases. The source of this sequence is a man aged 25-40 years in good health. Sequencing was performed on naive CD8+ T cells sorted from blood. The CDR3 DNA is TGTGCCAGCAGTACCGGGACAGGGGGCGGGAACACCGGGGAGCTGTTTTTT. This encodes CASSTGTGGGNTGELFF.